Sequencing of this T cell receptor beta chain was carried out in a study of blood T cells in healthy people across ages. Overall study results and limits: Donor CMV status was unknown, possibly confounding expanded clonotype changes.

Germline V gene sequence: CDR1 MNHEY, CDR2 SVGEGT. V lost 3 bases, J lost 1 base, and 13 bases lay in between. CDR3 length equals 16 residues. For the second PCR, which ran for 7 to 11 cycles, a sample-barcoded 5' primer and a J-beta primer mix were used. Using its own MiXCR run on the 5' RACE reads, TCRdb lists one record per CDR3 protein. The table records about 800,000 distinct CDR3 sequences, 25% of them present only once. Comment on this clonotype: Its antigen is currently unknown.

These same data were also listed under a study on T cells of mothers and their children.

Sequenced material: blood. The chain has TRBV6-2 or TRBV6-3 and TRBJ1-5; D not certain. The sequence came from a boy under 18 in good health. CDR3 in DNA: TGTGCCAGCAGTTATTGGTCTGGGGTGAGCAATCAGCCCCAGCATTTT. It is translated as CASSYWSGVSNQPQHF.